These 19 T cell receptor beta chains share one sample of origin, sequenced in a study of Ad26.COV2.S vaccination and SARS-CoV-2 variants. Clones were read by immunoSEQ multiplex PCR, and TCRdb kept only the in-frame ones, dropping some. This table holds about 350,000 clones, around 90% found once. Sequenced material: peripheral blood, taken after recovery from COVID-19. The receptor set was obtained from a human donor who had recovered from COVID-19.

The chain joins TRBV5-4 to TRBJ1-4; possibly TRBD1 for D (6 bases). This CDR3 has 13 residues. Trimming took 1 base from V and 8 from J, leaving 9 bases between them. The germline V gene has CDR1 SGHNT and CDR2 YYREEE (reference sequence). The CDR3 loop reads CASSLPGVEKLFF. CDR3 DNA: TGTGCCAGCAGCTTGCCAGGGGTCGAAAAACTGTTTTTT.

The chain uses TRBV7-3 and TRBJ1-1, with D unclear. CDR1 and CDR2 (germline): SGHTA, FQGTGA. The CDR3 is 16 amino acids. Trimming stripped 4 bases from V and 1 base from J, with 16 bases between. The CDR3, as DNA: TGTGCCAGCAGCTCCTCCCCATTAGGAGGGAACACTGAAGCTTTCTTT. Translation gives CASSSSPLGGNTEAFF.

The V and J genes are TRBV6-6 and TRBJ1-5; D is ambiguous. Trimming removed 2 bases at V and 2 bases at J, with 10 bases between. This CDR3 is built from 15 residues. In germline, CDR1 is MNHNY, CDR2 SVGAGI (reference sequence). The chain's CDR3 is CASSYGREGNQPQHF. DNA for the CDR3: TGTGCCAGCAGTTACGGGCGGGAGGGCAATCAGCCCCAGCATTTT.

The V gene is TRBV7-6, the J gene TRBJ1-3; D is perhaps TRBD1 (6 bases). This CDR3 is 14 amino acids long. The V gene lost 2 bases and the J gene lost 10 bases, with 15 bases spanning the gap. Germline V gives CDR1 SGHVS, CDR2 FNYEAQ. The CDR3 DNA reads TGTGCCAGCAGCTTAAACAGGGATTTGTTGACCATATATTTT. The encoded protein is CASSLNRDLLTIYF.

The chain joins TRBV12-3 or TRBV12-4 to TRBJ2-5; D not certain. V lost 1 base and J lost 1, with 4 bases in between. The CDR3 is 13 residues long. The CDR3 here is CASSLGTQETQYF. For the CDR3, the DNA is TGTGCCAGCAGTTTAGGGACCCAAGAGACCCAGTACTTC.

The chain joins TRBV5-1 to TRBJ1-1, with 8 bases fitting TRBD1. Germline V CDR1 and CDR2: SGHRS, YFSETQ. V lost 0 bases and J lost 2; bases outside the gene matches: 3. The CDR3 runs 15 residues. The CDR3 reads CASSLVDRGNTEAFF. The CDR3 coding sequence is TGCGCCAGCAGCTTGGTCGACAGGGGCAACACTGAAGCTTTCTTT.

This clone has just a few counts. The chain carries TRBV9 and TRBJ1-6; 10 bases fit TRBD1. There are 15 residues in the CDR3. Germline CDR1 and CDR2: SGDLS and YYNGEE. The J segment lost 7 bases and the V segment lost 2 bases, leaving 3 bases of the junction unmatched. The CDR3 is CASSVGQGVNSPLHF. Written as DNA, the CDR3 is TGTGCCAGCAGCGTCGGACAGGGGGTAAATTCACCCCTCCACTTT.

V gene TRBV7-2 combines with J gene TRBJ1-5, with D hard to call. Germline values: CDR1 SGHTA, CDR2 FQGNSA. Trimming stripped 2 bases from V and 0 bases from J, with 11 bases between. The CDR3 has 16 amino acids. The chain's CDR3 is CASSLRPKDSNQPQHF. The CDR3 DNA follows: TGTGCCAGCAGCTTAAGGCCAAAAGATAGCAATCAGCCCCAGCATTTT.

J is TRBJ2-3 and V is TRBV27; 9 bases match TRBD1. This CDR3 is built from 15 residues. Germline assignment: CDR1 MNHEY and CDR2 SMNVEV (reference sequence). V shed 8 bases and J 2 bases; nucleotides not matched to a gene: 8. CDR3 protein: CASGVGTGHTDTQYF. CDR3 nucleotides: TGTGCCAGCGGGGTGGGGACAGGGCACACAGATACGCAGTATTTT.

The rearrangement links TRBV5-8 to TRBJ2-1; D remains ambiguous. The CDR3 loop spans 15 amino acids. Deletions cut 2 bases from V and 3 bases from J, with 12 bases between. Germline V lookup: CDR1 SGHTS, CDR2 YDEGEE. Here the CDR3 reads CASSLYSAIYNEQFF. CDR3 nucleotide sequence: TGTGCCAGCAGCTTATACTCTGCGATCTACAATGAGCAGTTCTTC.

This clone was counted a single time. The chain uses TRBV5-4 and TRBJ2-7; D is perhaps TRBD2 (6 bases). V was cut by 1 base and J by 6 bases, with 8 bases left in between. The germline CDR1 and CDR2 sequences are SGHNT and YYREEE (reference sequence). The CDR3 length is 12 residues. The CDR3 protein is CASSLSTSEQYF. CDR3 nucleotide sequence: TGTGCCAGCAGCTTGTCGACTAGCGAGCAGTACTTC.

This clone was observed once. The chain joins TRBV10-3 to TRBJ2-1; the D gene is possibly TRBD2 (6 bases). The CDR3 contains 19 residues. CDR1 is ENHRY, CDR2 SYGVKD, per germline. Trimming left V 10 bases short and J 4 bases short, with 32 bases between. CDR3 bases: TGTGCCACCCTTAAGAGGCGACAGCGGGCGAGGGGTCCATACAATGAGCAGTTCTTC. It specifies CATLKRRQRARGPYNEQFF.

CDR3 coding DNA: TGTGCCAGCTCACCGATGAGAGTCGGAGAGTACACCTTC. Translated: CASSPMRVGEYTF. V usage is TRBV18 and J usage is TRBJ1-2; no definite D call. V was trimmed by 3 bases and J by 11 bases, leaving 16 bases between them. CDR1 is KGHSH, CDR2 LQKENI, per germline. CDR3 length: 13 amino acids.

This chain joins TRBV27 and TRBJ2-5; TRBD1 matches at 7 bases. Germline V lookup: CDR1 MNHEY, CDR2 SMNVEV (reference sequence). The CDR3 has 19 residues. J lost 5 bases, V lost 0 bases, and 18 bases had no gene match. CDR3 amino acids: CASSLSGEPDRARRETQYF. CDR3 nucleotides: TGTGCCAGCAGTTTATCGGGGGAGCCTGACAGGGCCAGGAGGGAGACCCAGTACTTC.

This clone came up a few times. The V and J genes are TRBV6-4 and TRBJ1-2; D uncertain. The germline CDR1 and CDR2 sequences are MRHNA and SNTAGT. The CDR3 runs 13 residues. Deletions cut 0 bases from V and 6 bases from J, with 8 bases between. The CDR3, as DNA: TGTGCCAGCAGTGACTCTATTGGCAATGGCTACACCTTC. It specifies CASSDSIGNGYTF.

The table lists this clone with a count of one. This chain uses TRBV29-1 with TRBJ1-2, with D possibly being TRBD1 (5 bases). The CDR3 has 12 amino acids. CDR1 is SQVTM and CDR2 is ANQGSEA in the germline V gene. The germline V and J ends were trimmed by 1 base and 6 bases, with 9 bases remaining between them. The DNA for the CDR3 is TGCAGCGTTGAAGGCCAGGGTGATGGCTACACCTTC. Protein sequence: CSVEGQGDGYTF.

The gene calls are TRBV4-1 and TRBJ1-4; weak D call: TRBD1 (5 bases). CDR1 and CDR2 (germline): MGHRA, YSYEKL. The V end was cut by 6 bases, the J end by 7 bases, with 18 bases between. The CDR3 has 15 amino acids. Written as DNA, the CDR3 is TGCGCCAGCAGGCCCCAAGGGGAATTTCGTGAAAAACTGTTTTTT. Translation: CASRPQGEFREKLFF.

The chain joins TRBV9 to TRBJ2-6; no clear D gene. V lost 0 bases and J lost 0, with 7 bases in between. This CDR3 is built from 16 residues. Germline CDR1 is SGDLS and CDR2 is YYNGEE. The CDR3 DNA reads TGTGCCAGCAGCGTAGATAAGGGCTCTGGGGCCAACGTCCTGACTTTC. Residues: CASSVDKGSGANVLTF. The full variable domain, its missing parts supplied by reference TRBV9 and TRBJ2-6, is DSGVTQTPKHLITATGQRVTLRCSPRSGDLSVYWYQQSLDQGLQFLIQYYNGEERAKGNILERFSAQQFPDLHSELNLSSLELGDSALYFCASSVDKGSGANVLTFGAGSRLTVL.

This sequence joins TRBV5-1 and TRBJ1-2, with unresolved D. Germline V lookup: CDR1 SGHRS, CDR2 YFSETQ. V gave up 2 bases and J gave up 0 bases, with 5 bases separating them. This CDR3 spans 13 amino acids. Written as DNA, the CDR3 is TGCGCCAGCAGCTTCGAGTCTAACTATGGCTACACCTTC. Protein product: CASSFESNYGYTF. Full variable domain (outside the CDR3, taken from reference TRBV5-1 and TRBJ1-2): KAGVTQTPRYLIKTRGQQVTLSCSPISGHRSVSWYQQTPGQGLQFLFEYFSETQRNKGNFPGRFSGRQFSNSRSEMNVSTLELGDSALYLCASSFESNYGYTFGSGTRLTVV.